The 4 T cell receptor beta chains given below trace back to one sample, sequenced in a study of shared clonotypes between healthy human individuals. Naive CD8 cells lacked CD45RO, underwent positive selection for CCR7 and left out terminally differentiated effector memory CD45RA+ cells. Generated by immunoSEQ multiplex PCR, the TCRdb table keeps only in-frame clones and is missing some. The table has about 680,000 clones, 92% seen once; the top ten hold 24%. The source material was naive CD8+ T cells sorted from blood. These receptors originate from a man aged 25-40 years in good health.

The V and J genes are TRBV7-6 and TRBJ2-1; TRBD2 agrees at 10 bases. CDR1 and CDR2 from the germline V gene are SGHVS and FNYEAQ. Trimming took 3 bases from V and 7 from J; bases not matched to a gene: 6. This CDR3 has 15 amino acids. CDR3 DNA: TGTGCCAGCAGCTTCGGACTAGCGGAGTCTAATGAGCAGTTCTTC. Its protein is CASSFGLAESNEQFF.

The V gene is TRBV29-1, the J gene TRBJ2-5, with D perhaps matching TRBD1 or TRBD2 (5 bases each). Judging by the DNA end, TRBJ2-7 fits better; the J call may be wrong. Germline-derived CDR1 and CDR2 are SQVTM and ANQGSEA. The CDR3 consists of 15 residues. In DNA, the CDR3 is TGCAGCGTTGAAGAATCGGGGACGGTTACCTACGAGCAGTACTTC. Its protein is CSVEESGTVTYEQYF.

The chain links TRBV19 to TRBJ2-1; 7 bases are shared with TRBD2. Germline assignment: CDR1 LNHDA and CDR2 SQIVND (reference sequence). The CDR3 consists of 15 residues. The V gene end was trimmed by 8 bases and the J gene end by 5 bases; junction bases not matched to a gene: 12. The CDR3 DNA follows: TGTGCCAGTTCATCGCGGGAGTGGATAAACAATGAGCAGTTCTTC. It codes for CASSSREWINNEQFF.

V and J are TRBV27 and TRBJ2-7; TRBD2 matches 12 bases. CDR1 and CDR2 from the germline V gene are MNHEY and SMNVEV (reference sequence). The CDR3 consists of 14 residues. V dropped 5 bases and J dropped 7; count of bases not matched to a gene: 6. The CDR3 DNA reads as TGTGCCAGCAGTCTAGCGGGAGGGCCTGGGGAGCAGTACTTC. Its translation: CASSLAGGPGEQYF.